The next 10 T cell receptor beta chains were all read from a single sample in a study of blood T cell repertoires in COVID-19. TCRdb's table, derived via immunoSEQ multiplex PCR, lists solely in-frame clones and lacks some. Of just over 300,000 clones in the sample, more than 75% are singletons; the top ten hold about 4%. The sequenced sample consisted of PBMCs or T cells enriched from blood (not recorded which). Every receptor here comes from a man between 25 and 39 years old who had recovered from COVID-19.

This clone was seen a few times. The chain joins TRBV30 to TRBJ1-2; D remains ambiguous. Trimming stripped 2 bases from V and 1 base from J, with 2 bases between. The V gene's germline CDR1 is GTSNPN and CDR2 SVGIG (reference sequence). This CDR3 region has 11 residues. In nucleotides, the CDR3 is TGTGCCTGGAGTCTTAACTATGGCTACACCTTC. Encoded protein: CAWSLNYGYTF.

In its sample, this clone was seen once. J is TRBJ1-1 and V is TRBV21-1. TRBV21-1 is a pseudogene. There are 14 residues in the CDR3. Written as DNA, the CDR3 is TGTGCCAGCAGCTGCGGGGTCAGGAACACTGAAGCTTTCTTT. Amino acids: CASSCGVRNTEAFF.

The chain has TRBV15 and TRBJ1-3, with no clear D. The germline V gene encodes CDR1 LNHNV and CDR2 YYDKDF (reference sequence). Trimming pared 0 bases from V and 0 bases from J, leaving 6 bases between. The CDR3 covers 15 residues. The CDR3 loop reads CATSRDTASGNTIYF. CDR3 bases: TGTGCCACCAGCAGAGATACAGCCTCTGGAAACACCATATATTTT. Full variable domain (rest looked up from reference TRBV15 and TRBJ1-3): DAMVIQNPRYQVTQFGKPVTLSCSQTLNHNVMYWYQQKSSQAPKLLFHYYDKDFNNEADTPDNFQSRRPNTSFCFLDIRSPGLGDTAMYLCATSRDTASGNTIYFGEGSWLTVV.

The rearrangement uses TRBV11-2 and TRBJ2-1; D is unresolved. Germline V lookup: CDR1 SGHAT, CDR2 FQNNGV. There are 13 residues in the CDR3. Trimming cost V 6 bases and J 8 bases, with 14 bases left between them. The CDR3 reads CASSLHRYDEQFF. The CDR3 nucleotides read TGTGCCAGCAGTTTACACCGGTACGATGAGCAGTTCTTC.

In DNA form, the CDR3 reads TGTGCCATCAGTGAGTCCGGGGATCTTAACTATGGCTACACCTTC. Encoded protein: CAISESGDLNYGYTF. The J gene is TRBJ1-2, the V gene TRBV10-3; D not resolved. Germline lookup yields CDR1 ENHRY and CDR2 SYGVKD. V gave up 0 bases and J gave up 1 base, with 9 bases separating them. This CDR3 has 15 amino acids.

J is TRBJ2-3 and V is TRBV3-1 (or the pseudogene TRBV3-2); D might be TRBD1 (6 bases). Germline CDR1 reads LGHDT; CDR2 reads YNNKEL (reference sequence). This CDR3 has 14 amino acids. The ends were cut back, 2 bases at V and 5 bases at J, with 11 bases in the middle. Here the CDR3 DNA reads TGTGCCAGCAGCCAAAGATACAGGGTAGATACGCAGTATTTT. This encodes CASSQRYRVDTQYF.

The V gene is TRBV6-4, the J gene TRBJ2-1; D possibly corresponds to TRBD2 (6 bases). Trimming left V 4 bases short and J 4 bases short, with 14 bases between. The length of the CDR3 is 15 residues. The germline CDR1 and CDR2 sequences are MRHNA and SNTAGT. The CDR3 DNA reads TGTGCCAGCAGTGTCTCCGGGACTTCTTACAATGAGCAGTTCTTC. It translates to CASSVSGTSYNEQFF.

CDR3 sequence: CATSRDWQSGNTIYF. CDR3 in DNA: TGTGCCACCAGCAGAGATTGGCAGTCGGGAAACACCATATATTTT. This chain joins TRBV15 and TRBJ1-3; D gene uncertain. Trimming cost V 0 bases and J 4 bases, with 10 bases left between them. This CDR3 region has 15 residues. Germline CDR1 reads LNHNV; CDR2 reads YYDKDF (reference sequence).

V usage is TRBV4-1 and J usage is TRBJ2-1, with D unresolved. CDR3 length: 14 amino acids. V lost 1 base and J 2 bases, leaving 6 bases between the germline ends. Germline V gives CDR1 MGHRA, CDR2 YSYEKL. In DNA, the CDR3 is TGCGCCAGCAGCCAAGGGGCCCCCTACAATGAGCAGTTCTTC. Its translation: CASSQGAPYNEQFF.

The chain joins TRBV30 to TRBJ1-6; 7 positions agree with TRBD1. Germline CDR1 is GTSNPN and CDR2 is SVGIG (reference sequence). V lost 2 bases, J lost 9 bases, and 10 bases stayed unmatched. This CDR3 contains 15 residues. The CDR3: CAWSPGTARGSPLHF. The CDR3 DNA sequence: TGTGCCTGGAGTCCGGGGACAGCGCGCGGTTCACCCCTCCACTTT.